Presented here are 17 T cell receptor beta chains from one specimen sequenced in a study of shared clonotypes between healthy human individuals. Sequencing used immunoSEQ multiplex PCR; TCRdb keeps in-frame clones, though not all of them. The sample has about 480,000 clones; nearly 80% are singletons. The material sequenced was PBMCs. All receptors derive from a woman in her 40s in good health. Some clones in this sample may be carry-over from other donors' samples.

The chain carries TRBV4-3 and TRBJ2-1; 14 bases match TRBD2. CDR3 length equals 16 residues. CDR1 and CDR2 (germline): LGHNA, YSLEER. Trimming cost V 0 bases and J 8 bases; bases outside gene matches: 3. In DNA, the CDR3 is TGCGCCAGCAGCCAAGAAGGACTAGCGGGAGGCTATGAGCAGTTCTTC. It translates to CASSQEGLAGGYEQFF.

This sequence joins TRBV6-1 and TRBJ2-1; D gene uncertain. In germline, CDR1 is MNHNS, CDR2 SASEGT. The V and J ends lost 6 bases and 4 bases respectively, with 10 bases between them. The CDR3 has 13 amino acids. Written as DNA, the CDR3 is TGTGCCAGCAGCGAGAATATTTACAATGAGCAGTTCTTC. Translated: CASSENIYNEQFF.

V usage is TRBV5-1 and J usage is TRBJ2-3; TRBD2 matches at 7 bases. Losses at the gene ends were 4 bases for V and 0 bases for J; bases not matched to a gene: 8. This CDR3 region has 16 residues. Germline V CDR1 and CDR2: SGHRS, YFSETQ. CDR3 residues: CASSPNAGVSTDTQYF. Here the CDR3 DNA reads TGCGCCAGCAGCCCTAACGCGGGGGTGAGCACAGATACGCAGTATTTT.

This chain connects TRBV7-6 to TRBJ2-1; the match to TRBD2 covers 8 bases. V dropped 5 bases and J dropped 1; count of bases not matched to a gene: 16. Looked up from germline, CDR1 is SGHVS and CDR2 is FNYEAQ. This CDR3 is 19 amino acids long. In DNA, the CDR3 is TGTGCCAGCAGCCGATCCTCCGGTAGCGGGATCGGGTCCTACAATGAGCAGTTCTTC. Translation: CASSRSSGSGIGSYNEQFF.

This clone was picked up one time. The chain joins TRBV9 to TRBJ2-2; a possible D gene is TRBD1 (5 bases). V was pared by 6 bases and J by 2 bases, with 11 bases between. The length of the CDR3 is 14 residues. The V gene's germline CDR1 is SGDLS and CDR2 YYNGEE. This CDR3 is CASKDNPNTGELFF. The CDR3 bases are TGTGCCAGCAAGGACAACCCCAACACCGGGGAGCTGTTTTTT.

J is TRBJ2-5 and V is TRBV5-8, with D perhaps TRBD1 or TRBD2 (5 bases each). V was cut by 1 base and J by 7 bases, with 23 bases left in between. Germline CDR1 is SGHTS and CDR2 is YDEGEE. This CDR3 has 17 residues. CDR3 sequence reads: CASSLFRITSTGGTQYF. For the CDR3, the DNA is TGTGCCAGCAGCTTGTTTAGGATAACCTCTACTGGGGGGACCCAGTACTTC.

The CDR3 protein is CASSGSAGGQETQYF. As DNA, the CDR3 is TGTGCCAGTAGTGGGTCAGCGGGAGGCCAAGAGACCCAGTACTTC. V gene TRBV19 combines with J gene TRBJ2-5; TRBD2 agrees at 9 bases. Germline CDR1 LNHDA, CDR2 SQIVND (reference sequence). The CDR3 spans 15 residues. J was trimmed by 1 base and V by 5 bases; bases with no gene match: 5.

V is TRBV28 and J is TRBJ1-1; perhaps TRBD1 as D (5 bases). The CDR3 contains 15 residues. V lost 3 bases and J 8 bases, leaving 19 bases between the germline ends. CDR1 MDHEN and CDR2 SYDVKM come from the germline V gene. The CDR3 sequence is CASSFSGHLGGEAFF. The DNA of the CDR3 is TGTGCCAGCAGTTTCTCCGGACACTTAGGTGGCGAAGCTTTCTTT.

This chain connects TRBV5-4 to TRBJ2-7; D remains unclear. The CDR3 contains 13 residues. CDR1 and CDR2 (germline): SGHNT, YYREEE (reference sequence). Trimming took off 2 bases at V and 3 bases at J, with 9 bases between the two ends. CDR3: CASSLTPGYEQYF. CDR3 bases: TGTGCCAGCAGCTTAACCCCGGGCTACGAGCAGTACTTC.

The table lists this clone with a count of one. The chain couples TRBV5-1 to TRBJ2-1; D is perhaps TRBD1 (5 bases). Trimming took off 1 base at V and 6 bases at J, with 14 bases between the two ends. The CDR3 runs to 15 residues. CDR1 SGHRS and CDR2 YFSETQ come from the germline V gene. The CDR3 sequence: CASSLMAGPGNEQFF. The DNA of the CDR3 is TGCGCCAGCAGCTTGATGGCAGGGCCGGGCAATGAGCAGTTCTTC.

This clone has at least ten counts. This rearrangement joins TRBV11-2 to TRBJ2-3, with D perhaps matching TRBD2 (6 bases). Germline V gene lookup returns CDR1 SGHAT and CDR2 FQNNGV. This CDR3 comprises 15 residues. The V end lost 3 bases, the J end lost 4 bases, and 14 bases lay between the germline ends. CDR3 DNA: TGTGCCAGCAGCTTGATCGGAGGGAGATCAGATACGCAGTATTTT. It yields the protein CASSLIGGRSDTQYF.

This sequence joins TRBV4-1 and TRBJ2-7, with 9 positions matching TRBD2. Germline CDR1 and CDR2: MGHRA and YSYEKL. V lost 0 bases and J lost 0; bases outside the gene matches: 6. The CDR3 is made up of 17 amino acids. The CDR3 is CASSQEETGLASYEQYF. CDR3 nucleotide sequence: TGCGCCAGCAGCCAAGAGGAGACGGGACTAGCCTCCTACGAGCAGTACTTC.

This clone was counted a few times. The V call is TRBV7-6, the J call TRBJ2-1; maybe TRBD1 (5 bases). Trimming stripped 6 bases from V and 10 bases from J, with 16 bases between. CDR1 is SGHVS, CDR2 FNYEAQ, per germline. The CDR3 is 13 amino acids. The chain's CDR3 is CASSQEQGREQFF. The CDR3 DNA follows: TGTGCCAGCAGTCAAGAGCAGGGTAGGGAGCAGTTCTTC.

The sample holds a few counts of this clone. This chain uses TRBV7-6 with TRBJ2-5, with 11 bases matching TRBD2. V was clipped by 5 bases and J by 0 bases; unmatched bases: 5. Germline-derived CDR1 and CDR2 are SGHVS and FNYEAQ. This CDR3 spans 16 amino acids. DNA of the CDR3: TGTGCCAGCAGCCCCTTAGCGGGAGGGAACCAAGAGACCCAGTACTTC. Translated, it gives CASSPLAGGNQETQYF.

The chain combines TRBV12-5 with TRBJ1-1, with 7 bases aligning to TRBD1. The junction had 7 bases not matched to a gene; V was cut back by 5 bases and J by 1 base. CDR1 LGHNT and CDR2 FRNRAP come from the germline V gene. This CDR3 region has 15 residues. CDR3 DNA sequence: TGTGCTAGTGGTCCGTCTGGGACAGAGAACACTGAAGCTTTCTTT. Its translation is CASGPSGTENTEAFF.

This chain connects TRBV11-2 to TRBJ2-3; D remains unclear. CDR1 and CDR2 from the germline V gene are SGHAT and FQNNGV. This CDR3 comprises 15 residues. V lost 6 bases, J lost 2 bases, and 15 bases lay in between. CDR3 protein: CASRRTGPNTDTQYF. The CDR3 region has the DNA TGTGCCAGCAGACGTACCGGGCCGAACACAGATACGCAGTATTTT.

V gene TRBV10-3 combines with J gene TRBJ2-7; no firm D call. CDR1 and CDR2 (germline): ENHRY, SYGVKD. Trimming left V 1 base short and J 7 bases short, with 8 bases between. The CDR3 is made up of 12 amino acids. The CDR3 nucleotides read TGTGCCATCAGTGAGTTTACAAGAGAGCAGTACTTC. Its translation is CAISEFTREQYF.